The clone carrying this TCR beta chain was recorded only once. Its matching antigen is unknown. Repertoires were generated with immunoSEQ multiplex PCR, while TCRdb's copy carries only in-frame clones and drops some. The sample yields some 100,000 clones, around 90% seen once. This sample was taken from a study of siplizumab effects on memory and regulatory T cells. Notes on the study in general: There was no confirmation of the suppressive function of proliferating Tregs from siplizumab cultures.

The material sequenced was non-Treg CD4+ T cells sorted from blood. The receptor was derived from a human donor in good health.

This CDR3 reads CASSGLVRETQYF. The CDR3 bases are TGCGCCAGCTCGGGACTCGTCAGGGAGACCCAGTACTTC. The J gene is TRBJ2-5, the V gene TRBV5-1, with D possibly TRBD2 on 6 matching bases. The CDR3 extends over 13 amino acids. The V end was cut by 7 bases, the J end by 5 bases, with 15 bases between. Germline V gives CDR1 SGHRS, CDR2 YFSETQ.